This TCR beta chain was identified during a study of PD-1 blockade in mismatch repair-deficient tumors. Germline CDR1 is SEHNR and CDR2 is FQNEAQ (reference sequence). The CDR3 extends over 16 amino acids. V gave up 5 bases and J gave up 1 base, with 16 bases separating them. Sequencing used immunoSEQ multiplex PCR; TCRdb keeps in-frame clones, though not all of them. Counted here are 60,000 to 70,000 clones, 70% to 90% occurring once; the ten biggest clones make up more than 11%. The chain recombines TRBV7-9 with TRBJ2-3, with a possible D match to TRBD1 (5 bases). Here the sequenced sample was peripheral blood, taken 52 weeks after starting pembrolizumab. This clonotype was obtained from an adult with mismatch repair-deficient cancer. CDR3 nucleotide sequence: TGTGCCAGCAGCCCCCGGACAAATGCCCGCACAGATACGCAGTATTTT. Protein sequence: CASSPRTNARTDTQYF.